This TCR beta chain is drawn from a study of shared clonotypes between healthy human individuals. Study overall: Three CD4 naive, three CD4 memory, two CD8 naive and one CD8 memory plate were used per donor.

Findings and caveats of the study: Sequencing depth was predicted to influence how clonotypes are shared among donors.

Method: immunoSEQ multiplex PCR; TCRdb's copy keeps in-frame clones and lacks some. Of about 2.1 million clones in the sample, about 93% are singletons; the top ten hold under 2%. The CDR3 runs 15 residues. The germline V gene has CDR1 LGHNA and CDR2 YSLEER. Notes on this clone: Its antigen is unidentified. At one end, the junction sequence differs from germline, possibly due to a read error.

CD45RO negativity and positive selection for CCR7 defined naive CD8 cells, a population that excluded terminally differentiated effector memory CD45RA+ cells. The chain joins TRBV4-3 to TRBJ2-6, with D unclear. The clonotype originates from a man in his late teens or twenties in good health. Some clones in this sample may be carry-over from other donors' samples. Sequences were obtained from naive CD8+ T cells from PBMCs. The CDR3 DNA reads TGCGCCAGCAGCCTAGGCCGGTCTGAGGCCAACGTCCTGACTTTC. This encodes CASSLGRSEANVLTF.